This T cell receptor (beta chain) originates from a study of PD-1 and CTLA-4 blockade in melanoma. TCRdb keeps only in-frame clones here, not all; method: immunoSEQ multiplex PCR. The sample contains about 31,000 clones, about nine tenths of which appear only once. Looked up from germline, CDR1 is MNHEY and CDR2 is SVGAGI. The CDR3 extends over 16 amino acids. V was cut by 0 bases and J by 1 base, with 9 bases left in between. The sample holds one count of this clone. The source material was CD8+ T cells from peripheral blood, sampled from a patient given anti-PD-1 treatment. V and J are TRBV6-5 and TRBJ2-2; unclear D gene. This clonotype was obtained from a human donor with melanoma. The CDR3 DNA reads TGTGCCAGCAGTTACTCGAAAGTATTGAACACCGGGGAGCTGTTTTTT. Translating gives CASSYSKVLNTGELFF.